This T cell receptor (beta chain) stems from a study of CD8 T cells in Susac syndrome (dated by TCRdb to the late 2010s). Concerning the study at large: Whether CD8+ T cell activation and differentiation in Susac syndrome was antigen driven was tested using repertoire sequencing.

High-throughput TCR beta sequencing profiled peripheral blood CD8+ and CD4+ T cells from healthy donors, Susac syndrome patients and multiple sclerosis patients. The healthy donors served as controls matched for age and sex. Bulk CD8+ and CD4+ T cells were purified magnetically by negative isolation, whereas CD8+ TEMRA cells were enriched by FACS. Blood was collected in EDTA tubes and processed within 24 hours, with PBMCs isolated through density gradient centrifugation. PBMCs intended for TCR sequencing were frozen in liquid nitrogen and were later thawed in a 37 degrees C water bath. A purity of at least 90% was achieved for sorted or isolated CD4+, CD8+ and CD8+ TEMRA cells. The germline V gene specifies SGHTA as CDR1 and FQGNSA as CDR2. Including cysteine and phenylalanine, the CDR3 has 14 amino acids. The sequence is cut down to CDR3 DNA, 42 bases in frame from base 1. V lost 0 bases and J lost 7 bases; the stretch between them is 7 bases long.

RNA was extracted using the RNeasy kit, and roughly 0.5 to 1 ug of the RNA was reverse transcribed with random hexamers. The immunoSEQ multiplex PCR assay, which covers 54 Vbeta and 13 Jbeta segments, was used to amplify TCR beta CDR3 regions. To correct PCR amplification bias, a synthetic template baseline was used for both primer optimization and computational correction. Under the source paper's analysis protocol: Only productive sequences were kept, with reads annotated to V, D and J genes according to IMGT and analyzed in immunoSEQ Analyzer. To calculate clonality, Shannon entropy was normalized by log2 of the number of productive unique sequences and then subtracted from one. For each patient and control, public and private clones were evaluated among the 100 most prevalent clones. Clones were defined as Susac-specific when absent from the healthy and MS cohorts, from fewer than 1,300 published viral clones and from other ImmuneACCESS disease sequences. TCRdb applied fastp at Q25 and MiXCR to the public reads, then kept only in-frame beta chains. Under each unique CDR3 protein, matching rows form one entry showing the most common genes and DNA. TCRdb, not the original authors, processed these V and J calls. Recorded for this sample are 160,000 or so distinct CDR3 sequences; about 90% of them occurred a single time. Jointly, the top ten make up more than 0.07% of the sample.

Paper-wide results and their limitations: The number of individuals in the TCR sequencing and HLA analysis was recognized as being relatively small.

With respect to this clonotype: There is no known antigen for this receptor. Base quality data are lacking; no much larger clone is found one base away.

The TCR was taken from a human donor in good health. The rearrangement joined TRBV7-2 to TRBJ1-6; the D gene cannot be resolved reliably. Sequencing was done on a sample of CD4+ T cells from PBMCs. The CDR3 here reads CASSLAVENSPLHF. In nucleotides, the sequence is TGTGCCAGCAGCTTAGCGGTTGAAAATTCACCCCTCCACTTT.